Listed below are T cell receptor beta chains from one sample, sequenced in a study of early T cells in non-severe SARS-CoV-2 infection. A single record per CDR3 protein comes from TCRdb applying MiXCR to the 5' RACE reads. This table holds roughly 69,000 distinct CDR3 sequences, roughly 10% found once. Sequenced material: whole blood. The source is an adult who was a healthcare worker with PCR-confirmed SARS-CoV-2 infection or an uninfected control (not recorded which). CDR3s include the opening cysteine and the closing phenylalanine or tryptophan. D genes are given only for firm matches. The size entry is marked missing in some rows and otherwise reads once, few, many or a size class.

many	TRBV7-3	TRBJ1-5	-	CASSLNGAHRDYQPQHF	TGTGCCAGCAGCTTAAACGGGGCCCACAGGGATTACCAGCCCCAGCATTTT
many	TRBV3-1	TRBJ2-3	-	CASSRDIRTDTQYF	TGTGCCAGCAGTCGGGACATCCGCACAGATACGCAGTATTTT
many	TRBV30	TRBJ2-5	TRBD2	CAWSEISGRVRETQYF	TGTGCCTGGAGTGAAATTAGCGGGAGGGTTAGGGAGACCCAGTACTTC
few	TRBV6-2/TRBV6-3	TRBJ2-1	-	CAIAEPNYNEQFF	TGTGCCATCGCGGAGCCGAATTACAATGAGCAGTTCTTC
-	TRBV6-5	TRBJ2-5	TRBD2	CASKFLAGVETQYF	TGTGCCAGCAAGTTCCTAGCGGGAGTGGAGACCCAGTACTTC
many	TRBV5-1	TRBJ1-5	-	CASSLNPDQPQHF	TGCGCCAGCAGCTTGAACCCGGATCAGCCCCAGCATTTT
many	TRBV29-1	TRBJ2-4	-	CSVEGIPENIQYF	TGCAGCGTTGAAGGGATCCCCGAAAACATTCAGTACTTC
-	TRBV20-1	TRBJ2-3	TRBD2	CSARVPSGSTDTQYF	TGCAGTGCTAGAGTACCTAGCGGAAGCACAGATACGCAGTATTTT
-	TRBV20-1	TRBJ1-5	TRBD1	CSARQGNQPQHF	TGCAGTGCTCGACAGGGAAACCAGCCCCAGCATTTT
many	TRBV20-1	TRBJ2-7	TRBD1	CSALGQASYEQYF	TGCAGTGCTCTCGGACAGGCCTCCTACGAGCAGTACTTC
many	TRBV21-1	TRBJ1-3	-	CASSPRGGSGNTIYF	TGTGCCAGCAGCCCCAGGGGGGGCTCAGGAAACACCATATATTTT
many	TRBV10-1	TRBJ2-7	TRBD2	CASSEGLAAQYF	TGCGCCAGCAGCGAGGGACTAGCGGCGCAGTACTTC
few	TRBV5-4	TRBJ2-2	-	CASSAEGNTGELFF	TGTGCCAGCAGCGCAGAAGGGAACACCGGGGAGCTGTTTTTT
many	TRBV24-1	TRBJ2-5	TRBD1	CATSDPGGEKTQYF	TGTGCCACCAGTGACCCAGGGGGCGAGAAGACCCAGTACTTC
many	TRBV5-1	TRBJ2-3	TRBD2	CASKNPSGEEQYF	TGCGCCAGCAAGAACCCAAGCGGGGAGGAGCAGTATTTT
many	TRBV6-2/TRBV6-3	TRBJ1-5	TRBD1	CASSFSTGGWVGNQPQHF	TGTGCCAGCAGTTTTTCGACAGGGGGATGGGTAGGCAATCAGCCCCAGCATTTT
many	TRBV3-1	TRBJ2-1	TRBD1	CASSSTGVLVNEQFF	TGTGCCAGCAGCTCGACAGGGGTGCTGGTCAATGAGCAGTTCTTC
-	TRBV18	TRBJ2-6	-	CASSPGRTGGANVLTF	TGTGCCAGCTCACCAGGGCGGACGGGTGGGGCCAACGTCCTGACTTTC
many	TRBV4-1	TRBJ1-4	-	CASSQDSGDSTNEKLFF	TGCGCCAGCAGCCAAGATAGTGGGGACTCAACTAATGAAAAACTGTTTTTT
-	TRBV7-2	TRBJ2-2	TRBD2	CASSSGLGSGFTGELFF	TGTGCCAGCAGCTCCGGACTTGGTAGCGGGTTCACCGGGGAGCTGTTTTTT
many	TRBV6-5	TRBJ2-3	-	CASSYSTSWGSTDTQYF	TGTGCCAGCAGTTACTCAACTAGCTGGGGTAGCACAGATACGCAGTATTTT
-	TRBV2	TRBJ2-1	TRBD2	CASSAYSGTASLAGLHNEQFF	TGTGCCAGCAGCGCCTACTCAGGGACAGCATCACTAGCGGGCCTTCACAATGAGCAGTTCTTC
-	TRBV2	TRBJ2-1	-	CASSVRGSYNEQFF	TGTGCCAGCAGTGTCAGGGGCTCCTACAATGAGCAGTTCTTC
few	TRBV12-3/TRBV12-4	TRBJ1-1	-	CASSGLGNTEAFF	TGTGCCAGCAGTGGACTCGGAAACACTGAAGCTTTCTTT
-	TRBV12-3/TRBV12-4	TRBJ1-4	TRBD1	CASSGQGKMKLFF	TGTGCCAGCAGTGGACAGGGGAAGATGAAACTGTTTTTT
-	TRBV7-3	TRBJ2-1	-	CASSPSMGGYNEQFF	TGTGCCAGCAGCCCATCCATGGGGGGTTACAATGAGCAGTTCTTC
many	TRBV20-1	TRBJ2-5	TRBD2	CSAPTGERTSGIQETQYF	TGCAGTGCCCCAACCGGGGAGAGGACTAGCGGAATCCAAGAGACCCAGTACTTC
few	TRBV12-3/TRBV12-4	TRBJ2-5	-	CASSKGTQYF	TGTGCCAGCAGCAAGGGGACCCAGTACTTC
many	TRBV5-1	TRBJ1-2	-	CASSLFDKNYGYTF	TGCGCCAGCAGCTTGTTTGATAAGAACTATGGCTACACCTTC
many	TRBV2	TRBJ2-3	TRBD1	CASRSGTGGGYPSNTQYF	TGTGCCAGCAGGTCCGGGACAGGGGGCGGCTACCCAAGCAATACGCAGTATTTT
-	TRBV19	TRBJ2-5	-	CASSIQKGETQYF	TGTGCCAGTAGTATTCAGAAAGGAGAGACCCAGTACTTC
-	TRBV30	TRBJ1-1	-	CAWRDEDGLNTEAFF	TGTGCCTGGAGGGATGAGGACGGCCTGAACACTGAAGCTTTCTTT
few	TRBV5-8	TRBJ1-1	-	CASSMRRDTEAFF	TGTGCCAGCAGCATGAGACGGGACACTGAAGCTTTCTTT
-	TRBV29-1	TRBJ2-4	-	CSVSQGRGNIQYF	TGCAGCGTCAGCCAGGGAAGGGGTAACATTCAGTACTTC
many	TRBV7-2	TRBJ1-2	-	CASSSSWNYYGYTF	TGTGCCAGCAGCTCCTCTTGGAACTACTATGGCTACACCTTC
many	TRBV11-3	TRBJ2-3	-	CASSPGTRDTQYF	TGTGCCAGCAGCCCCGGGACTCGAGATACGCAGTATTTT
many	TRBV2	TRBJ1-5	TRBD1	CASSLNRDRGSWPQHF	TGTGCCAGCAGCTTAAACCGGGACAGGGGCAGTTGGCCCCAGCATTTT
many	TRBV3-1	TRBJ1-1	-	CASSQEGRTEAFF	TGTGCCAGCAGCCAAGAAGGCAGAACTGAAGCTTTCTTT
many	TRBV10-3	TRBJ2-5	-	CAISEREFSGTQYF	TGTGCCATCAGTGAGCGTGAGTTCTCGGGGACCCAGTACTTC
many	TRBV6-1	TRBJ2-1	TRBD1	CASSQDRGLGEQFF	TGTGCCAGCAGTCAGGACAGGGGGTTGGGTGAGCAGTTCTTC
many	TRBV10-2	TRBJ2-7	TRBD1	CASSVSGTGGLEQYF	TGCGCCAGCAGTGTATCAGGGACAGGCGGCCTCGAGCAGTACTTC
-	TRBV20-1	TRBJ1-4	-	CSAFNSQGANEKLFF	TGCAGTGCTTTTAACTCCCAGGGTGCTAATGAAAAACTGTTTTTT
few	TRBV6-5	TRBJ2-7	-	CASTSPVMGEQYF	TGTGCCAGCACCTCCCCCGTGATGGGCGAGCAGTACTTC
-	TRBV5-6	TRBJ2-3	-	CASSVQGRTIGDTQYF	TGTGCCAGCAGCGTCCAGGGGCGGACGATCGGAGATACGCAGTATTTT
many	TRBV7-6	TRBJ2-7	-	CASSDRDDEQYF	TGTGCCAGCAGCGACCGGGACGACGAGCAGTACTTC
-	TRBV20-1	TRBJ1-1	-	CSARSPRAEAFF	TGCAGTGCTAGAAGCCCCAGGGCGGAAGCTTTCTTT
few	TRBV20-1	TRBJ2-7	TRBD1	CSARDSHSYEQYF	TGCAGTGCCAGGGACAGTCACTCCTACGAGCAGTACTTC
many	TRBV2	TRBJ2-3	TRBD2	CASDSGTFTDTQYF	TGTGCCAGCGACAGCGGGACCTTCACAGATACGCAGTATTTT
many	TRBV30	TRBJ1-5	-	CAWSQGDNQPQHF	TGTGCCTGGAGTCAGGGTGACAATCAGCCCCAGCATTTT
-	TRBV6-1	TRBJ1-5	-	CASSVRRGDQPQHF	TGTGCCAGCAGTGTCCGACGTGGGGATCAGCCCCAGCATTTT
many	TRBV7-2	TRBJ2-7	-	CASSLDRGRDEQYF	TGTGCCAGCAGCTTAGACAGGGGGAGGGACGAGCAGTACTTC
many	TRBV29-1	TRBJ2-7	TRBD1	CSAVRTGSYEQYF	TGCAGCGCCGTGAGGACAGGTTCCTACGAGCAGTACTTC
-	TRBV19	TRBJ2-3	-	CASISDPSTDTQYF	TGTGCCAGTATTTCCGACCCTAGCACAGATACGCAGTATTTT
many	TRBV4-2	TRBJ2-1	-	CASSQAYRDPGGNEQFF	TGTGCCAGCAGCCAAGCGTACAGGGACCCCGGCGGCAATGAGCAGTTCTTC